This T cell receptor (beta chain) originates from a study of T-cell memory formation after mild COVID-19 (dated by TCRdb to the early 2020s). Regarding the complete study: TCR sequence clusters from the two donors were largely donor specific. Two young, previously healthy adult volunteers, one female and one male, were included in the cohort. T-cell clones expanding and contracting after mild COVID-19 in a couple of donors were tracked by longitudinal TCRalpha and TCRbeta repertoire sequencing. The research as a whole found: Balanced CD4/CD8 phenotypes were observed for clones contracting from day 15 to 85, whereas a bias towards CD4+ was observed for a second wave of clones expanding from day 15 to 37. The study covered only two mild cases, and larger cohorts including severe cases with pre-infection samples were considered necessary. SARS-CoV-2 specificity was not confirmed for the second-wave clones peaking on day 37. The detection of some responding clones in pre-infection memory suggests that pre-existing cross-reactive memory T cells joined the SARS-CoV-2 response. Contracting CD4+ clones turned up mainly in the CM and EM memory subsets, whereas EMRA was where CD8+ clones were enriched.

This clonotype has more than one count but fewer than ten. The antigen this receptor binds is unknown. No clone much larger than this one lies a single base away; base qualities are absent. Spanning cysteine to phenylalanine, the CDR3 consists of 18 amino acids. Only the CDR3 part of the read is kept: 54 bases, read in frame from the first base. The germline V gene (reference sequence) sets CDR1 to LNHDA and CDR2 to SQIVND. V ends up 1 base short and J 2 bases short, with an unmatched junction base count of 12. Sequenced on an Illumina NovaSeq 6000. cDNA libraries for TCRalpha and TCRbeta were prepared by 5'RACE using constant-segment primers, with sample barcodes and unique molecular identifiers added. Trizol reagent was used to extract RNA from every sample. Amplification of the libraries took two PCR steps, and the second step added a second sample barcode plus Illumina TruSeq adapters. The libraries were sequenced on an Illumina NovaSeq using 2 x 150 bp paired-end reads. Per the source publication's procedure: With migec v1.2.7, reads were demultiplexed and then collapsed into UMI-guided consensus sequences. Using mixcr v2.1.11, UMI consensuses were aligned to TRA and TRB V and J templates and then assembled into clonotypes. A clonotype was counted as expanded or contracted only if both edgeR and NoisET called the change significant, with noise models trained on biological replicates. For edgeR calls, a false discovery rate-adjusted p below 0.01 and a log2 fold-change threshold of 1 were applied. As an exploratory analysis of dynamics, max-normalized trajectories of the 1000 most abundant clonotypes were examined by PCA with hierarchical clustering. Separately sequenced CD4+ and CD8+ repertoires were used to assign the CD4 or CD8 phenotype of responding clones. TCRdb itself trimmed the public reads at Q25 with fastp, ran MiXCR and retained productive beta chains. Entries are consolidated by CDR3 protein sequence, retaining the most common genes and DNA. The V and J calls, along with clone size, are taken from TCRdb and not from the paper's own processing. The sample data list about 110,000 distinct CDR3 sequences, and roughly an eighth of these were observed just once. The ten largest clones take up 27% of the sample.

Ficoll-Paque density gradient centrifugation was used to isolate PBMCs. Sequencing was done on a sample of PBMCs or a T cell subset sorted from them (not recorded which). The receptor comes from an adult woman who had mild COVID-19 (a few samples of this study predate the infection). The sample titles of this study are shuffled in the database, so cell type and time point are left out; the donor was told from shared clones. Rearrangement joined TRBV19 to TRBJ2-7, and 9 junction bases match TRBD1. The CDR3 here reads CASSIVHRGPSYAYEQYF. The base sequence is TGTGCCAGTAGTATAGTCCACAGGGGGCCATCCTATGCCTACGAGCAGTACTTC.